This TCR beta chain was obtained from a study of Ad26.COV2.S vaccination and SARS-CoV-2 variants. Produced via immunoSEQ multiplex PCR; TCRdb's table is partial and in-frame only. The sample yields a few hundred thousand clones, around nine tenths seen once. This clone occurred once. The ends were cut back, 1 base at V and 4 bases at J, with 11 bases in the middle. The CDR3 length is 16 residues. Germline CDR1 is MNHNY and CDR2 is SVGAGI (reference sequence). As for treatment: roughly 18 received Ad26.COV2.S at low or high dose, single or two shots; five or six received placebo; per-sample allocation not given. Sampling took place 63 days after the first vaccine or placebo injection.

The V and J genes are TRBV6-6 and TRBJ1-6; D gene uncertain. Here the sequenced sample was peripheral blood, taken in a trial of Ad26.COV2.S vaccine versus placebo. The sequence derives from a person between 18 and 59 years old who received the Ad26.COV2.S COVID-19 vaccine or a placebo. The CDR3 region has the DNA TGTGCCAGCAGTTACTTGGGGAGCGGGTATAATTCACCCCTCCACTTT. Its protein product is CASSYLGSGYNSPLHF.